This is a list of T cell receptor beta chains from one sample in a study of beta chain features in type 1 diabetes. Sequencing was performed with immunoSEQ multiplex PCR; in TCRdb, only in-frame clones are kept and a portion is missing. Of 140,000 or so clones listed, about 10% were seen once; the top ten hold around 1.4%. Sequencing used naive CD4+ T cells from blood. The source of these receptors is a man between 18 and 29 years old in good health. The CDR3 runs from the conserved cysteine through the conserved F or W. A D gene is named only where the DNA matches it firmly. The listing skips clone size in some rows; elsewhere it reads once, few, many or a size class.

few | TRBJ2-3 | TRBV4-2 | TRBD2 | TGTGCCAGCAGCCCACCCGGGACTAGCGAGGCAGATACGCAGTATTTT | CASSPPGTSEADTQYF
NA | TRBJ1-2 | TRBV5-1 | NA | TGCGCCAGCAGCTTCGGGGACTTTAACTATGGCTACACCTTC | CASSFGDFNYGYTF
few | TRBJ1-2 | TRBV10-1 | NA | TGCGCCAGCAGTGTCCCCCAGCAGGTGAGGGTCTATGGCTACACCTTC | CASSVPQQVRVYGYTF
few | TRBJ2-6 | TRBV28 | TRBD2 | TGTGCCAGCTTGAGCGGGGGGGCCATTGGGGCCAACGTCCTGACTTTC | CASLSGGAIGANVLTF
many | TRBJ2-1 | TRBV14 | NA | TGTGCCAGCAGTCTGGCTAGCGTGAGGAATGAGCAGTTCTTC | CASSLASVRNEQFF
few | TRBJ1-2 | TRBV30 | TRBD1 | TGTGCCTGGAGCGCGGACAGGGGGGTCTATGGCTACACCTTC | CAWSADRGVYGYTF
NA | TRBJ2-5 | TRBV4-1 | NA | TGCGCCAGCAGCCAGGCGGGCATACAAGAGACCCAGTACTTC | CASSQAGIQETQYF
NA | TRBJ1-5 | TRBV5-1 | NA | TGCGCCAGCAGCCCCGGGTTGGGGGGAGGGCGTCAGCCCCAGCATTTT | CASSPGLGGGRQPQHF
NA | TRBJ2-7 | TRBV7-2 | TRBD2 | TGTGCCAGCAGCCTCCGGGGGGGCCTCACTGCCTACGAGCAGTACTTC | CASSLRGGLTAYEQYF
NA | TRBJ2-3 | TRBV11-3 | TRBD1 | TGTGCCAGCAGCCCCGGACAGGCCACAGATACGCAGTATTTT | CASSPGQATDTQYF
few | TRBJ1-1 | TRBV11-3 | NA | TGTGCCAGCAGCTTATTAATGAACACTGAAGCTTTCTTT | CASSLLMNTEAFF
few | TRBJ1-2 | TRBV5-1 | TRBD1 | TGCGCCAGCAGCTCCGGACAGGGGGGTGGCTACACCTTC | CASSSGQGGGYTF
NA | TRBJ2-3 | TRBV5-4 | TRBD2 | TGTGCCAGCAGCCCCGGGGGGCGGGGGGTCCCAGATACGCAGTATTTT | CASSPGGRGVPDTQYF
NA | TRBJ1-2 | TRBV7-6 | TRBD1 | TGTGCCAGCAGCTTAGGGGACAGCTATGGCTACACCTTC | CASSLGDSYGYTF
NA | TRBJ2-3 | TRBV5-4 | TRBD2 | TGTGCCAGCAGCTTGGGACTAGCGGGGGGAACTAGCACAGATACGCAGTATTTT | CASSLGLAGGTSTDTQYF
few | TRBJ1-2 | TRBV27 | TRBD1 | TGTGCCAGCAGTCCCGACAGGGATCGCTATGGCTACACCTTC | CASSPDRDRYGYTF
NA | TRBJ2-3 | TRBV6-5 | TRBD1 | TGTGCCAGCAGTTCGACAGGGATCACAGATACGCAGTATTTT | CASSSTGITDTQYF
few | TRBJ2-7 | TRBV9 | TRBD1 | TGTGCCAGCAGCTGGGGGACAGGACCAGATTACGAGCAGTACTTC | CASSWGTGPDYEQYF
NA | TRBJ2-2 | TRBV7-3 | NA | TGTGCCAGCAGCTTAACCGGTGTCAGGGCGAACACCGGGGAGCTGTTTTTT | CASSLTGVRANTGELFF
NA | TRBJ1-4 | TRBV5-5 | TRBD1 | TGTGCCAGCAGACCGGTTCTGGGACAGGGGCAGATTCGTGGAAAACTGTTTTTT | CASRPVLGQGQIRGKLFF
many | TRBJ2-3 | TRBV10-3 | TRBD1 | TGTGCCATCAGTAGTGGGACAGGGGCGAACACAGATACGCAGTATTTT | CAISSGTGANTDTQYF
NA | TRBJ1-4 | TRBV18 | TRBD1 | TGTGCCAGCGTGGGACAGGAAAAGGTTGGAAAACTGTTTTTT | CASVGQEKVGKLFF
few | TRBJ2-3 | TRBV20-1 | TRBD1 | TGCAGTAGACAGGGGACAGATACGCAGTATTTT | CSRQGTDTQYF
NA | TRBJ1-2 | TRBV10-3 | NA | TGTGCCATCAGGGCCGGGACAAAAAACTATGGCTACACCTTC | CAIRAGTKNYGYTF
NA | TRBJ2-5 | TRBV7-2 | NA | TGTGCCAGCAGTTCAGGGAAGCAAGAGACCCAGTACTTC | CASSSGKQETQYF
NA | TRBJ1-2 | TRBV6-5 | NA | TGTGCCAGCAGCATAAACAGGGCGACAAACTATGGCTACACCTTC | CASSINRATNYGYTF
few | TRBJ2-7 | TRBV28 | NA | TGTGCCAGCAGTCCCCCCGGGGGGCCCCTCTACGAGCAGTACTTC | CASSPPGGPLYEQYF
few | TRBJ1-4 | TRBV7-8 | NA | TGTGCCAGCAGGCCCCCGGGACTGGGGCGCGAGAAACTGTTTTTT | CASRPPGLGREKLFF
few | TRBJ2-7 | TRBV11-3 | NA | TGTGCCAGCAGCGCACAGGGTCGGCCCTACGAGCAGTACTTC | CASSAQGRPYEQYF
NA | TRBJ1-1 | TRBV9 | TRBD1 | TGTGCCAGCAGCGTAGCAGGGGGTAAGACTTTCTTT | CASSVAGGKTFF
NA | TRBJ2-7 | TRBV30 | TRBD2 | TGTGCTGGGACTAGCGGGGGCTACGAGCAGTACTTC | CAGTSGGYEQYF
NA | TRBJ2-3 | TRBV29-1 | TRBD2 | TGCAGCGTCGTCTTATGGACTAGCGGGGGGGCAGATACGCAGTATTTT | CSVVLWTSGGADTQYF
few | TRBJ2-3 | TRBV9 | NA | TGTGCCAGCAGCGCCCAGGGAGCGGGCTTAGTAGACACGCAGTATTTT | CASSAQGAGLVDTQYF
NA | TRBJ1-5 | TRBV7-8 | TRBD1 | TGTGCCAGCAGCTCCGCACCAAGGACAGGGGATGGCAATCAGCCCCAGCATTTT | CASSSAPRTGDGNQPQHF
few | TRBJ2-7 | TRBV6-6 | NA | TGTGCCAGCAGCCTCACAAGACTGATGACCTACGAGCAGTACTTC | CASSLTRLMTYEQYF
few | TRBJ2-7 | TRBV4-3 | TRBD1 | TGCGCCAGCAGCTTGGCGGCAGGGGGCGACGAGCAGTACTTC | CASSLAAGGDEQYF
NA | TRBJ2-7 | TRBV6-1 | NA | TGTGCCAGCCGGTTACACGGGAGCTCCTACGAGCAGTACTTC | CASRLHGSSYEQYF
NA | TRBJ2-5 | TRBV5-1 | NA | TGCGCCAGCAGCTTCAAGGGGAACCAAGAGACCCAGTACTTC | CASSFKGNQETQYF
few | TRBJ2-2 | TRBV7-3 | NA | TGTGCCAGCAGCCCCCCTGGCGGGACGGGCACCGGGGAGCTGTTTTTT | CASSPPGGTGTGELFF
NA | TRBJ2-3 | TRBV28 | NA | TGTGCCAGCAGTTTAGCCCCCTACGGGGTTAGCACAGATACGCAGTATTTT | CASSLAPYGVSTDTQYF
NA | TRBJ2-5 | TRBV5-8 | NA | TGTGCCAGCAGCTCTAACCAGGGATTAAAAGAGACCCAGTACTTC | CASSSNQGLKETQYF
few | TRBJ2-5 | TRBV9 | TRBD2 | TGTGCCAGCAGCGTAGCGACTAGCGGGGGCCAAGAGACCCAGTACTTC | CASSVATSGGQETQYF
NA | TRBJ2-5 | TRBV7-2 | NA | TGTGCCAGCAGCTTCTCCAGCGGTGGGGGGGAGACCCAGTACTTC | CASSFSSGGGETQYF
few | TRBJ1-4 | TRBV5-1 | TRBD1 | TGCGCCAGCAGCCCGTCAGGGGGCGTCGGTGAAAAACTGTTTTTT | CASSPSGGVGEKLFF
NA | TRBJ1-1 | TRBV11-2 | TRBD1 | TGTGCCAGCAGCTTAGTGGGACAGGGGGCGACTGAAGCTTTCTTT | CASSLVGQGATEAFF
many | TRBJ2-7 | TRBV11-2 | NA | TGTGCCAGCAGCTTAATTGAGGGCTACGAGCAGTACTTC | CASSLIEGYEQYF
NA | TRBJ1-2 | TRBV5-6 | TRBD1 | TGTGCCAGCACCCTAGACAGGGGGCCTGGCTACACCTTC | CASTLDRGPGYTF
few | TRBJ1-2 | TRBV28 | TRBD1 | TGTGCCACCCAGACAGGGGCAAACTATGGCTACACCTTC | CATQTGANYGYTF
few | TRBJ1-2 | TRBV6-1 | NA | TGTGCCAGCAGTGAGGCCCCATTCAACTATGGCTACACCTTC | CASSEAPFNYGYTF
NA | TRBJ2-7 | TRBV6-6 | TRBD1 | TGTGCCAGCAGACCTAGGACAGGGAACTACGAGCAGTACTTC | CASRPRTGNYEQYF
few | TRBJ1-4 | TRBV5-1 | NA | TGCGCCAGCAGCTTGGGGCAGGAGGCTGAAAAACTGTTTTTT | CASSLGQEAEKLFF
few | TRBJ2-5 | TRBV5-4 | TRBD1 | TGTGCCAGCAGCCAACGACAGGGTGGACGAGAGACCCAGTACTTC | CASSQRQGGRETQYF
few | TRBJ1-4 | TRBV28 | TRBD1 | TGTGCCAGCAGTTTCGGACAGGGGGCGGAAAAACTGTTTTTT | CASSFGQGAEKLFF
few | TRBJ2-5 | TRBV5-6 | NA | TGTGCCAGCAGCTTGCGGCAGGGAGAGACCCAGTACTTC | CASSLRQGETQYF
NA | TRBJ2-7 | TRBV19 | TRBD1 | TGTGCCAGTAATACACCGGGACAGGGGCACTACGAGCAGTACTTC | CASNTPGQGHYEQYF